Below, 26 T cell receptor beta chains from the same sample are listed, as sequenced in a study of cytomegalovirus exposure and HLA in healthy donors. 60 Vbeta and 13 Jbeta primers were used in PCR. The table came from immunoSEQ multiplex PCR; TCRdb's copy has only in-frame clones and leaves some out. The sample consists of under 200,000 clones, about 71% of them appearing once. Input material: PBMCs. The receptors shown here come from a woman between 25 and 40 years old in good health and CMV-seronegative.

The chain employs TRBV11-2 and TRBJ2-7; 7 bases map to TRBD2. CDR1 and CDR2 (germline): SGHAT, FQNNGV. V trimming: 5 bases; J trimming: 4 bases; junction bases outside the gene matches: 11. CDR3 length: 15 residues. DNA of the CDR3: TGTGCCAGCAGCCCCGTAGGCGGGAGACGGTACGAGCAGTACTTC. This encodes CASSPVGGRRYEQYF.

This chain joins TRBV28 and TRBJ2-2; 8 nucleotides align to TRBD2. This CDR3 is 16 amino acids long. CDR1 and CDR2 from the germline V gene are MDHEN and SYDVKM. V gave up 5 bases and J gave up 4 bases; unmatched junction bases: 9. The chain's CDR3 is CASSDPGSGSTGELFF. Here the CDR3 DNA reads TGTGCCAGCAGTGACCCTGGCAGCGGGAGCACCGGGGAGCTGTTTTTT.

This clone showed up just a few times. This chain joins TRBV7-9 and TRBJ2-7, with 9 bases that match TRBD1. There are 15 residues in the CDR3. Germline CDR1 reads SEHNR; CDR2 reads FQNEAQ (reference sequence). Losses at the gene ends were 1 base for V and 2 bases for J; bases not matched to a gene: 3. The chain's CDR3 is CASSLVGTGPYEQYF. In nucleotides, the CDR3 is TGTGCCAGCAGCTTAGTTGGGACAGGGCCCTACGAGCAGTACTTC.

The chain recombines TRBV21-1 with TRBJ2-2; the table's D gene call, TRBD2, was not cross checked with the DNA. TRBV21-1 is a recognized pseudogene. The CDR3 covers 12 residues. The CDR3 sequence: CASSKVSGELFF. For the CDR3, the DNA is TGTGCCAGCAGCAAAGTATCCGGGGAGCTGTTTTTT.

The gene calls are TRBV27 and TRBJ1-3; D is possibly TRBD1 (6 bases). Germline CDR1 reads MNHEY; CDR2 reads SMNVEV (reference sequence). The CDR3 runs to 15 residues. V was shortened by 6 bases and J by 4 bases, with 16 bases between the two germline ends. The CDR3 sequence: CASRQGMGVGNTIYF. DNA for the CDR3: TGTGCCAGCAGGCAGGGGATGGGGGTCGGAAACACCATATATTTT.

This chain uses TRBV7-9 with TRBJ2-5; 7 positions agree with TRBD2. The CDR3 has 18 residues. Germline V gene sequence: CDR1 SEHNR, CDR2 FQNEAQ (reference sequence). With V trimmed by 5 bases and J by 2 bases, 17 bases remained unmatched. The CDR3 is CASSPWGGPAGRQETQYF. The CDR3 nucleotides are TGTGCCAGCAGCCCCTGGGGCGGGCCAGCGGGGAGGCAAGAGACCCAGTACTTC. The variable domain in full, with the rest retrieved from reference TRBV7-9 and TRBJ2-5, is DTGVSQNPRHKITKRGQNVTFRCDPISEHNRLYWYRQTLGQGPEFLTYFQNEAQLEKSRLLSDRFSAERPKGSFSTLEIQRTEQGDSAMYLCASSPWGGPAGRQETQYFGPGTRLLVL.

The V gene is TRBV7-7, the J gene TRBJ2-7; 7 bases fit TRBD1. CDR1 is SSHAT, CDR2 FNYEAQ, per germline (reference sequence). The CDR3 runs to 13 residues. J was trimmed by 3 bases and V by 4 bases; bases with no gene match: 3. CDR3: CASSSQGCYEQYF. CDR3 nucleotide sequence: TGTGCCAGCAGCTCACAGGGGTGCTACGAGCAGTACTTC.

The V call is TRBV7-7, the J call TRBJ2-1, with D maybe TRBD2 (6 bases). Germline V lookup: CDR1 SSHAT, CDR2 FNYEAQ (reference sequence). There are 11 residues in the CDR3. The CDR3 region is CASGLGAEQFF. The CDR3 DNA sequence: TGTGCTAGCGGCTTGGGCGCTGAGCAGTTCTTC.

This chain uses TRBV2 with TRBJ1-5; D unclear. Trimming removed 3 bases from V and 3 bases from J, with 12 bases in between. Germline loops: CDR1 SNHLY, CDR2 FYNNEI. The CDR3 runs to 15 residues. CDR3 loop: CASSDSGSNNQPQHF. CDR3 bases: TGTGCCAGCAGTGATTCCGGGTCCAACAATCAGCCCCAGCATTTT.

In the case of this clone: This CDR3 is also generated by other DNA sequences in the sample. The chain is built from TRBV5-4 and TRBJ2-3, with D unclear. Germline V gene sequence: CDR1 SGHNT, CDR2 YYREEE (reference sequence). The CDR3 sequence is 16 residues long. V lost 0 bases and J 2 bases, leaving 13 bases between the germline ends. CDR3 loop: CASSLALVGATDTQYF. CDR3 in DNA: TGTGCCAGCAGCTTGGCCTTGGTGGGCGCCACAGATACGCAGTATTTT. The complete variable domain, with remaining parts taken from reference TRBV5-4 and TRBJ2-3, reads ETGVTQSPTHLIKTRGQQVTLRCSSQSGHNTVSWYQQALGQGPQFIFQYYREEENGRGNFPPRFSGLQFPNYSSELNVNALELDDSALYLCASSLALVGATDTQYFGPGTRLTVL.

This sequence joins TRBV28 and TRBJ2-3; 8 bases are a match to TRBD2. V gave up 6 bases and J gave up 2 bases; unmatched junction bases: 19. The germline gives CDR1 MDHEN, CDR2 SYDVKM. CDR3 size: 19 residues. CDR3 DNA sequence: TGTGCCAGCAGCTTCCCCCCCCGTCTAATAGCGGGACACACAGATACGCAGTATTTT. Its protein is CASSFPPRLIAGHTDTQYF.

CDR3 DNA sequence: TGCGCCAGCAGCTTGGGCACCTCTATGTTGAACACTGAAGCTTTCTTT. Its translation: CASSLGTSMLNTEAFF. The chain is built from TRBV5-1 and TRBJ1-1; no clear D gene. The CDR3 totals 16 residues. V was pared by 0 bases and J by 0 bases, with 12 bases between. Germline loops: CDR1 SGHRS, CDR2 YFSETQ.

The chain couples TRBV5-1 to TRBJ2-3; 11 positions agree with TRBD2. CDR1 SGHRS and CDR2 YFSETQ come from the germline V gene. The CDR3 runs 15 residues. J gave up 3 bases and V 5 bases, and 5 bases lay outside the gene matches. CDR3 residues: CASRTTSGITDTQYF. The CDR3 DNA follows: TGCGCCAGCAGGACGACTAGCGGGATAACAGATACGCAGTATTTT. Looking up the rest from reference TRBV5-1 and TRBJ2-3 gives the full variable domain: KAGVTQTPRYLIKTRGQQVTLSCSPISGHRSVSWYQQTPGQGLQFLFEYFSETQRNKGNFPGRFSGRQFSNSRSEMNVSTLELGDSALYLCASRTTSGITDTQYFGPGTRLTVL.

V is TRBV7-8 and J is TRBJ1-5; TRBD1 matches 7 bases. From germline, CDR1 is SGHVS and CDR2 FQNEAQ. With 5 bases clipped from V and 4 bases from J, the junction kept 5 bases outside the gene matches. CDR3 size: 14 residues. The CDR3 protein is CASSPRQGNQPQHF. The CDR3 region has the DNA TGTGCCAGCAGCCCAAGACAGGGTAATCAGCCCCAGCATTTT.

CDR3 residues: CASRSRGFSNQPQHF. For the CDR3, the DNA is TGTGCCAGCCGTTCCCGGGGGTTTAGCAATCAGCCCCAGCATTTT. V usage is TRBV28 and J usage is TRBJ1-5, with D possibly matching TRBD1 (5 bases). Germline values: CDR1 MDHEN, CDR2 SYDVKM. The CDR3 has 15 amino acids. Trimming removed 8 bases from V and 0 bases from J, with 14 bases in between.

The V gene is TRBV6-6, the J gene TRBJ2-7; D may be TRBD2 (6 bases). Deletions cut 0 bases from V and 5 bases from J, with 11 bases between. Germline assignment: CDR1 MNHNY and CDR2 SVGAGI (reference sequence). The CDR3 totals 14 residues. CDR3 protein: CASSYSVGSNEQYF. The CDR3 coding sequence is TGTGCCAGCAGTTACTCTGTCGGGAGTAACGAGCAGTACTTC.

This chain links TRBV6-6 with TRBJ1-1, with D maybe TRBD1 (6 bases). Germline values: CDR1 MNHNY, CDR2 SVGAGI (reference sequence). This CDR3 has 16 amino acids. Trimming took 0 bases from V and 5 from J, leaving 16 bases between them. CDR3 coding DNA: TGTGCCAGCAGTTACTCGATAGCACAGGGTAGAACTGAAGCTTTCTTT. It codes for CASSYSIAQGRTEAFF.

The chain carries TRBV7-8 and TRBJ1-5; D is possibly TRBD1 (6 bases). Germline V lookup: CDR1 SGHVS, CDR2 FQNEAQ. This CDR3 spans 14 amino acids. V was pared by 5 bases and J by 6 bases, with 14 bases between. The CDR3 sequence: CASSPDSGRQPQHF. Written as DNA, the CDR3 is TGTGCCAGCAGCCCGGACAGTGGCCGTCAGCCCCAGCATTTT.

CDR3 loop: CAIARDSRSYEQYF. The DNA of the CDR3 is TGTGCCATTGCGAGGGACAGCAGATCCTACGAGCAGTACTTC. The rearrangement joins TRBV27 to TRBJ2-5; TRBD1 matches 7 bases. The J call is doubtful: the DNA matches TRBJ2-7 better. The V gene's germline CDR1 is MNHEY and CDR2 SMNVEV (reference sequence). The CDR3 is made up of 14 amino acids.

The V gene is TRBV28, the J gene TRBJ2-1, with 7 bases matching TRBD2. V dropped 8 bases and J dropped 4; count of bases not matched to a gene: 2. There are 12 residues in the CDR3. The germline V gene has CDR1 MDHEN and CDR2 SYDVKM. CDR3: CASGTNYNEQFF. The CDR3, as DNA: TGTGCCAGCGGGACTAATTACAATGAGCAGTTCTTC.

The genes are TRBV2 and TRBJ2-4; 8 bases agree with TRBD2. The length of the CDR3 is 15 residues. CDR1 and CDR2 from the germline V gene are SNHLY and FYNNEI. The V and J ends lost 8 bases and 9 bases, in that order; junction bases with no gene match: 15. CDR3: CASFPRGGTHSIQYF. In nucleotides, the CDR3 is TGTGCCAGCTTCCCTCGGGGGGGGACCCACTCCATTCAGTACTTC. The complete variable domain, with remaining parts taken from reference TRBV2 and TRBJ2-4, reads EPEVTQTPSHQVTQMGQEVILRCVPISNHLYFYWYRQILGQKVEFLVSFYNNEISEKSEIFDDQFSVERPDGSNFTLKIRSTKLEDSAMYFCASFPRGGTHSIQYFGAGTRLSVL.

The V gene is TRBV28, the J gene TRBJ1-2; tentatively, D is TRBD1 (6 bases). V was pared by 3 bases and J by 6 bases, with 14 bases between. The CDR3 covers 14 residues. Looked up from germline, CDR1 is MDHEN and CDR2 is SYDVKM. CDR3 sequence: CASSFPWGLDGYTF. The CDR3, as DNA: TGTGCCAGCAGTTTCCCATGGGGGCTGGATGGCTACACCTTC.

This rearrangement joins TRBV29-1 to TRBJ2-2; no reliable D call. V shed 7 bases and J shed 1 base, with 10 bases lying between them. CDR1 is SQVTM and CDR2 is ANQGSEA in the germline V gene. The CDR3 is 13 amino acids. The CDR3 bases are TGCAGCGCCACCCAGCGGAACACCGGGGAGCTGTTTTTT. It yields the protein CSATQRNTGELFF.

The rearrangement links TRBV7-8 to TRBJ2-7; TRBD2 is a possible D gene (6 bases). Germline values: CDR1 SGHVS, CDR2 FQNEAQ. Trimming cost V 1 base and J 7 bases, with 14 bases left between them. This CDR3 contains 14 residues. CDR3 sequence: CASSLGDFLREQYF. CDR3 nucleotide sequence: TGTGCCAGCAGCTTAGGGGACTTTCTAAGGGAGCAGTACTTC.

The chain joins TRBV4-2 to TRBJ2-2, with 9 bases matching TRBD2. This CDR3 spans 19 amino acids. V was pared by 1 base and J by 3 bases, with 12 bases of the junction left unmatched. Germline V CDR1 and CDR2: LGHNA, YNFKEQ. CDR3 sequence: CASSQGSWAGGADTGELFF. The CDR3 DNA sequence: TGTGCCAGCAGCCAAGGTTCTTGGGCGGGGGGGGCGGACACCGGGGAGCTGTTTTTT.

J is TRBJ1-1 and V is TRBV5-1; D gene unclear. This CDR3 is 13 amino acids long. Germline lookup yields CDR1 SGHRS and CDR2 YFSETQ. Trimming took 2 bases from V and 1 from J, leaving 6 bases between them. The CDR3 reads CASSFGGNTEAFF. In DNA, the CDR3 is TGCGCCAGCAGCTTCGGAGGGAACACTGAAGCTTTCTTT.